This T cell receptor beta chain came from a study of blood T cell repertoires in COVID-19. About the research overall: Acute and convalescent COVID-19 samples came from the United States, Italy and Spain. T cells, B-cell-depleted T cells, or PBMCs supplied cDNA or gDNA.

Per the germline V gene, CDR1 is MNHEY and CDR2 is SMNVEV (reference sequence). The CDR3 runs to 14 residues. The germline V and J ends were trimmed by 6 bases and 6 bases, with 17 bases remaining between them. This clone was counted a single time. TCRdb's table, derived via immunoSEQ multiplex PCR, lists solely in-frame clones and lacks some. The repertoire includes under 65,000 clones, roughly 76% of them detected once, and around 5.3% sits in the top ten. J is TRBJ1-2 and V is TRBV27, with D maybe TRBD1 (6 bases). The specimen was peripheral blood. The clonotype comes from a woman aged 60 to 75 with acute or convalescent COVID-19. This chain's CDR3 is CASSGVTGLDGYTF. The CDR3 DNA sequence: TGTGCCAGCAGCGGAGTGACAGGTCTTGATGGCTACACCTTC.